This T cell receptor (beta chain) derives from a study of neurological immune-mediated disorders. One entry per CDR3 protein, called by TCRdb with MiXCR from the 5' RACE reads. Of 50,000 to 80,000 distinct CDR3 sequences listed, 4.5% are singletons. Germline V gives CDR1 SGHVS, CDR2 FNYEAQ. Trimming cost V 5 bases and J 0 bases, with 11 bases left between them. The CDR3 spans 14 residues. This clonotype was detected only a few times. The sequence derives from a young man with multiple sclerosis. The gene calls are TRBV7-6 and TRBJ2-7, with D perhaps assigned TRBD1 or TRBD2 (6 bases each). Sample: PBMCs. This CDR3 is CASSPRGVSYEQYF. The CDR3 bases are TGTGCCAGCAGCCCGAGGGGGGTCTCCTACGAGCAGTACTTC. The full variable domain, rest sourced from reference TRBV7-6 and TRBJ2-7, is GAGVSQSPRYKVTKRGQDVALRCDPISGHVSLYWYRQALGQGPEFLTYFNYEAQQDKSGLPNDRFSAERPEGSISTLTIQRTEQRDSAMYRCASSPRGVSYEQYFGPGTRLTVT.